This is a list of T cell receptor beta chains from one sample in a study of PD-L1 blockade in urothelial cancer. Measured with immunoSEQ multiplex PCR; TCRdb has only the in-frame clones, and not every one. The sample shows 43,000 or so clones, around 81% of them seen only once. Sequencing was performed on PBMCs, taken around atezolizumab (anti-PD-L1) treatment. The receptors originated from a man in his sixties with urothelial cancer. CDR3s leave out the opening cysteine and the closing phenylalanine or tryptophan. Fields, in order: CDR3 protein, J gene, V gene.

CDR3 protein: ASSEQGSRDTIY; J gene: TRBJ1-3; V gene: TRBV6-1
CDR3 protein: ASSLVQGPTEAF; J gene: TRBJ1-1; V gene: TRBV7-2
CDR3 protein: ASSLTTGGSGNTIY; J gene: TRBJ1-3; V gene: TRBV27
CDR3 protein: ASLDRETEAF; J gene: TRBJ1-1; V gene: TRBV10-1
CDR3 protein: ASSLDGQPLYNEQF; J gene: TRBJ2-1; V gene: TRBV11-1
CDR3 protein: ASSEAGRGRGYT; J gene: TRBJ1-2; V gene: TRBV6-1
CDR3 protein: ASSLYPSGGGYNEQF; J gene: TRBJ2-1; V gene: TRBV7-2
CDR3 protein: ASSLLPNRGLEKLF; J gene: TRBJ1-4; V gene: TRBV7-2
CDR3 protein: ASSLSSPGEQF; J gene: TRBJ2-1; V gene: TRBV5-1
CDR3 protein: ASSQEDGGQPQH; J gene: TRBJ1-5; V gene: TRBV4-2
CDR3 protein: ASSGQFEGPQH; J gene: TRBJ1-5; V gene: TRBV6-5
CDR3 protein: AWGLAGVGEQY; J gene: TRBJ2-7; V gene: TRBV30
CDR3 protein: ASSPTGRDEQY; J gene: TRBJ2-7; V gene: TRBV28
CDR3 protein: ASSLVPGTNEKLF; J gene: TRBJ1-4; V gene: TRBV5-1
CDR3 protein: ASSATQRTGELF; J gene: TRBJ2-2; V gene: TRBV18
CDR3 protein: ASTEDTSTNEKLF; J gene: TRBJ1-4; V gene: TRBV2
CDR3 protein: ASSSGLQETQY; J gene: TRBJ2-5; V gene: TRBV5-1
CDR3 protein: ASSPTVGGLRGGYT; J gene: TRBJ1-2; V gene: TRBV19
CDR3 protein: ASSIQAGGGPDTQY; J gene: TRBJ2-3; V gene: TRBV27
CDR3 protein: ASSSRDLYEQY; J gene: TRBJ2-7; V gene: TRBV7-2
CDR3 protein: ASSLWGLAEGTQY; J gene: TRBJ2-5; V gene: TRBV28
CDR3 protein: ASSFRFNQPQH; J gene: TRBJ1-5; V gene: TRBV27
CDR3 protein: SVGRDSYNEQF; J gene: TRBJ2-1; V gene: TRBV29-1
CDR3 protein: ASSPPEGARTDTQY; J gene: TRBJ2-3; V gene: TRBV18
CDR3 protein: AISESRGAGPYEQY; J gene: TRBJ2-7; V gene: TRBV10-3
CDR3 protein: ASSVHRNEQF; J gene: TRBJ2-1; V gene: TRBV6-1
CDR3 protein: ASSRLGGAGAF; J gene: TRBJ1-1; V gene: TRBV14
CDR3 protein: ASSLISGQGRAF; J gene: TRBJ1-1; V gene: TRBV28
CDR3 protein: ASSTLTGSNEKLF; J gene: TRBJ1-4; V gene: TRBV19
CDR3 protein: ASSGTGAGNSPLH; J gene: TRBJ1-6; V gene: TRBV5-1
CDR3 protein: ASRSGGTEGGQPQH; J gene: TRBJ1-5; V gene: TRBV28
CDR3 protein: ASSILPGQGTHGYT; J gene: TRBJ1-2; V gene: TRBV19
CDR3 protein: ASSREKLF; J gene: TRBJ1-4; V gene: TRBV28
CDR3 protein: SVVKGEGYT; J gene: TRBJ1-2; V gene: TRBV29-1
CDR3 protein: ASQGGWNTEAF; J gene: TRBJ1-1; V gene: TRBV7-9
CDR3 protein: ASRAEATGSLY; J gene: TRBJ2-5; V gene: TRBV25-1
CDR3 protein: ASGSHTSGLRETQY; J gene: TRBJ2-5; V gene: TRBV27
CDR3 protein: ASSYRTGTYEQY; J gene: TRBJ2-7; V gene: TRBV27
CDR3 protein: ASSRGNTGELF; J gene: TRBJ2-2; V gene: TRBV14
CDR3 protein: ASSPSYSGDIQY; J gene: TRBJ2-4; V gene: TRBV4-1